This record looks at one T cell receptor beta chain sequence and its context. Antigen unknown. The sample comes from a study of beta chain features in type 1 diabetes. Study results and caveats: Naive, central memory and regulatory TCRB repertoires appeared more similar among patients than healthy donors. A cDNA-based sequencing approach could over-represent cells with high TCR expression.

Expressed TCRB transcripts were sequenced after all isolated RNA was converted to cDNA. Data came from immunoSEQ multiplex PCR; TCRdb stores just in-frame clones and leaves some out. This sample yields approximately 400,000 clones, of which over 13% are seen a single time; under 0.02% belongs to the top ten. Per germline, CDR1 SGHTA and CDR2 FQGNSA. This CDR3 comprises 17 residues. The junction had 8 bases not matched to a gene; V was cut back by 2 bases and J by 2 bases. The origin of this receptor is a woman aged 18 to 35 in good health. J is TRBJ1-5 and V is TRBV7-2; 8 bases align to TRBD1. The sample consisted of naive CD4+ T cells from blood. Written as DNA, the CDR3 is TGTGCCAGCAGCTTAAGGTCAGGGGGCCTCGGCAATCAGCCCCAGCATTTT. Amino acids: CASSLRSGGLGNQPQHF.